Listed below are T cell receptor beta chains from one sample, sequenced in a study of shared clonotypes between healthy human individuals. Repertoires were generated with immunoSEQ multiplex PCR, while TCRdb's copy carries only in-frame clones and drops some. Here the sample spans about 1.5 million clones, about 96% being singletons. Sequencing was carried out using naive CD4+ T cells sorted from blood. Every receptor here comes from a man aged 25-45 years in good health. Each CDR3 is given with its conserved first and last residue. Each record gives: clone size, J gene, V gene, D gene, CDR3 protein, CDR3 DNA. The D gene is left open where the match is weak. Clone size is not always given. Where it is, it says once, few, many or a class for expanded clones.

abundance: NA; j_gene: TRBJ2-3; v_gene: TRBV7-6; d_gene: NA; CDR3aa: CASSFRSPPLTGPTDTQYF; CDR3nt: TGTGCCAGCAGCTTTCGGAGCCCCCCCTTGACCGGACCCACAGATACGCAGTATTTT
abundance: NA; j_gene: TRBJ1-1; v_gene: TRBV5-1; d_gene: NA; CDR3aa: CASSLGSGNTEAFF; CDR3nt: TGCGCCAGCAGCTTAGGGTCCGGGAACACTGAAGCTTTCTTT
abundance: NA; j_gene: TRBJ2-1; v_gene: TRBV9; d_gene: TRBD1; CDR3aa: CASSFDRGDYYNEQFF; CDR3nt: TGTGCCAGCAGCTTCGACAGGGGTGATTACTACAATGAGCAGTTCTTC
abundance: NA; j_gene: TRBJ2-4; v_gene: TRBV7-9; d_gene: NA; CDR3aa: CASSLAAKNIQYF; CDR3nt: TGTGCCAGCAGCCTGGCTGCCAAAAACATTCAGTACTTC
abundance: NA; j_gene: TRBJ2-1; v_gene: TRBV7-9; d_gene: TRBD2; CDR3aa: CASSTGTSGSTNEQFF; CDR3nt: TGTGCCAGCAGCACCGGGACTAGCGGGAGTACAAATGAGCAGTTCTTC
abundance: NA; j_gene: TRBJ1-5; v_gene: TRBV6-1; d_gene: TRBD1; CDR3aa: CASSGATGTALSNQPQHF; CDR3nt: TGTGCCAGCAGTGGTGCTACGGGGACAGCCCTTAGCAATCAGCCCCAGCATTTT
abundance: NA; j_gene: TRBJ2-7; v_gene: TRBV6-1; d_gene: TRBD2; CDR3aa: CASSVAGGTYEQYF; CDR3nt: TGTGCCAGCAGTGTGGCGGGAGGGACCTACGAGCAGTACTTC
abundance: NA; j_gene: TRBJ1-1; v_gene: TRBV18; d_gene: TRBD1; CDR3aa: CASSPDREGVFF; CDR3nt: TGTGCCAGCTCACCAGACAGGGAAGGGGTTTTCTTT
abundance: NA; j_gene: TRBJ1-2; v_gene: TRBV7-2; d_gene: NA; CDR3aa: CASSRLTSPSGGYTF; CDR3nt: TGTGCCAGCAGCAGACTGACTAGTCCAAGTGGTGGCTACACCTTC
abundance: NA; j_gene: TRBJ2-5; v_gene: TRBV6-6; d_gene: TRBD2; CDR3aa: CASSYRTSWETQYF; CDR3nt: TGTGCCAGCAGTTACCGGACTAGCTGGGAGACCCAGTACTTC
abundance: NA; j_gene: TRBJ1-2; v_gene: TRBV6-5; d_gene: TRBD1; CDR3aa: CASSRDRGQGYTF; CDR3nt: TGTGCCAGCAGCCGTGACAGGGGTCAGGGCTACACCTTC
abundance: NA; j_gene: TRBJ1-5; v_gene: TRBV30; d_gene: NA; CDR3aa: CAWSLGIAHGNQPQHF; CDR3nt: TGTGCCTGGAGTTTGGGGATTGCACACGGCAATCAGCCCCAGCATTTT
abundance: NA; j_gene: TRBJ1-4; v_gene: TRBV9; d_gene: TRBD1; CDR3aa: CASSAGGGTGSEKLFF; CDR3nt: TGTGCCAGCAGCGCGGGGGGAGGGACAGGGAGCGAAAAACTGTTTTTT
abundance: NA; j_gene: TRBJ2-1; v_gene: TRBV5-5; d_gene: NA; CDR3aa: CASSLASRLVGNEQFF; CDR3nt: TGTGCCAGCAGCTTGGCCAGTCGGCTGGTCGGCAATGAGCAGTTCTTC
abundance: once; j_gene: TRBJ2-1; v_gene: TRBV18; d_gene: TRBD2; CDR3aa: CASSTLGLAAYNEQFF; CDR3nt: TGTGCCAGCTCAACCTTGGGACTAGCGGCCTACAATGAGCAGTTCTTC